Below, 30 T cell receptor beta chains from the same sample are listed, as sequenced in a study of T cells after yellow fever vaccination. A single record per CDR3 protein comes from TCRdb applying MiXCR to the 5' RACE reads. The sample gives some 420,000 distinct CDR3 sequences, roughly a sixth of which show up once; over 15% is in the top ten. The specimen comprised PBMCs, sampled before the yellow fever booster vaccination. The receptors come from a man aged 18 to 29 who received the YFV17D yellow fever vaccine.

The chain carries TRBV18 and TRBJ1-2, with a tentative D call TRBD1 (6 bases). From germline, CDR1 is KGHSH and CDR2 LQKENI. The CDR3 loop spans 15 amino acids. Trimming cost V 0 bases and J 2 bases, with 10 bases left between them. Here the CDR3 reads CASSPPGTINYGYTF. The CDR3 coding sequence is TGTGCCAGCTCACCACCCGGGACAATCAACTATGGCTACACCTTC.

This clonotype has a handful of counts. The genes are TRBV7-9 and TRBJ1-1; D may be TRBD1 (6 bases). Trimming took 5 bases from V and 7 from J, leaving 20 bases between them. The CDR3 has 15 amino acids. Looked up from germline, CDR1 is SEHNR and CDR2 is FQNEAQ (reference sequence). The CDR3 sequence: CASSGRDTRGGEAFF. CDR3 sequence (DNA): TGTGCCAGCAGCGGACGGGACACCCGGGGAGGTGAAGCTTTCTTT.

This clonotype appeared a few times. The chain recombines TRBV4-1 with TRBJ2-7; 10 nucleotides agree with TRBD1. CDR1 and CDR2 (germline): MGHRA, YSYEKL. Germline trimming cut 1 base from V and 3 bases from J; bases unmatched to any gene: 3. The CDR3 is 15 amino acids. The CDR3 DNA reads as TGCGCCAGCAGCCAAGGGGACAGGGGAGGCTACGAGCAGTACTTC. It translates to CASSQGDRGGYEQYF.

The CDR3 reads CASSLDFLALRANVLTF. CDR3 bases: TGCGCCAGCAGCTTGGATTTTCTGGCTCTGCGGGCCAACGTCCTGACTTTC. This chain uses TRBV5-1 with TRBJ2-6; D is unclear. This CDR3 has 17 amino acids. From germline, CDR1 is SGHRS and CDR2 YFSETQ. Trimming pared 0 bases from V and 5 bases from J, leaving 15 bases between.

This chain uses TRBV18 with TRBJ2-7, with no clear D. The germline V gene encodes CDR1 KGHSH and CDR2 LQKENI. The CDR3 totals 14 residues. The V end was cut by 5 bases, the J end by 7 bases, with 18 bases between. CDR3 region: CASSDTAAQTEQYF. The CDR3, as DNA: TGTGCCAGCTCAGATACCGCCGCCCAGACTGAGCAGTACTTC.

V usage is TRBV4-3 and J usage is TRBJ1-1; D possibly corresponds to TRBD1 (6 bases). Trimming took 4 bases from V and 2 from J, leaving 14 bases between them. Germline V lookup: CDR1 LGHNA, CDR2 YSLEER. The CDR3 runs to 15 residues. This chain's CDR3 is CASSPDPDRNTEAFF. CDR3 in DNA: TGCGCCAGCAGCCCTGACCCGGACAGAAACACTGAAGCTTTCTTT.

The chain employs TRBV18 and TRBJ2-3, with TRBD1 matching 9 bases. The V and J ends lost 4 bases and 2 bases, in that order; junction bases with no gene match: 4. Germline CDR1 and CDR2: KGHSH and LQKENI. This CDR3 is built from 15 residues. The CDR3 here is CASSQGTGSTDTQYF. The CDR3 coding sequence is TGTGCCAGCTCACAGGGGACAGGGTCCACAGATACGCAGTATTTT.

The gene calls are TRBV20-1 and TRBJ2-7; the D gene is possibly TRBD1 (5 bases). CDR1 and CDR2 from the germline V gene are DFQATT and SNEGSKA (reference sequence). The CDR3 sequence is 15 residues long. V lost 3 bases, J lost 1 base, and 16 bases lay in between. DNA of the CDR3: TGCAGTGCTAGGCAGGGATTCATCACATCCTACGAGCAGTACTTC. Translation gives CSARQGFITSYEQYF.

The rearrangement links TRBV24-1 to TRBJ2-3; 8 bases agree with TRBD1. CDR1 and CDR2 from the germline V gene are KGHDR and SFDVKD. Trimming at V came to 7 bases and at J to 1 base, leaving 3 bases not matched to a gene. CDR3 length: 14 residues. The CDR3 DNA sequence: TGTGCCACCAGAGGGACAGGTCGCACAGATACGCAGTATTTT. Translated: CATRGTGRTDTQYF.

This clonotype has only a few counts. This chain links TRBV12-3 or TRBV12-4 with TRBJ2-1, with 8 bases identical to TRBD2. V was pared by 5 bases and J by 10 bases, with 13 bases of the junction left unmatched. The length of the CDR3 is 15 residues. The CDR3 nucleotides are TGTGCCAGCAGTCCGCGGGGGGCCGGTTTTAGAGAGCAGTTCTTC. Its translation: CASSPRGAGFREQFF.

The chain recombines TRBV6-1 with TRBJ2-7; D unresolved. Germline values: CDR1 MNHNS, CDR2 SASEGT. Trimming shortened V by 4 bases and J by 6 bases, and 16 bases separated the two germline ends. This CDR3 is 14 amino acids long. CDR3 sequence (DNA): TGTGCCAGCAGTGTAGGGATTCGGTTTTCCGAGCAGTACGTC. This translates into CASSVGIRFSEQYV.

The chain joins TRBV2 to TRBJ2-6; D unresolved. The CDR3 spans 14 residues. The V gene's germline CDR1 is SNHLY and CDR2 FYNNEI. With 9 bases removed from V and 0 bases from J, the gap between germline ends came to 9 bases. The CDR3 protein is CASSYISGANVLTF. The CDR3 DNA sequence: TGTGCCAGTAGTTACATCTCTGGGGCCAACGTCCTGACTTTC.

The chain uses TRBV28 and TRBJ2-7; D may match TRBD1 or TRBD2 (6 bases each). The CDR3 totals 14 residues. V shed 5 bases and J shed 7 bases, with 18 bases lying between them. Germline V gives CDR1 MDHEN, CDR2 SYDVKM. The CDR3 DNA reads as TGTGCCAGCAGTGAAACCACAGGGAGGTGGGAGCAGTACGTC. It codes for CASSETTGRWEQYV.

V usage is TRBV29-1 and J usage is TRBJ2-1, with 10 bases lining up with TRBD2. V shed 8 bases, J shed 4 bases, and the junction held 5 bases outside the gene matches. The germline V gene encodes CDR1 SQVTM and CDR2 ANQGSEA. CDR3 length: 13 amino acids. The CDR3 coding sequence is TGCAGCTTCTTAGCGGGGGGTTACAATGAGCAGTTCTTC. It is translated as CSFLAGGYNEQFF.

This chain's CDR3 is CSARLTGAYEQYF. As DNA, the CDR3 is TGCAGTGCTCGTTTGACAGGCGCCTACGAGCAGTACTTC. This sequence joins TRBV20-1 and TRBJ2-7, with D tentatively TRBD1 (6 bases). This CDR3 is built from 13 residues. Germline lookup yields CDR1 DFQATT and CDR2 SNEGSKA (reference sequence). Trimming took off 5 bases at V and 2 bases at J, with 13 bases between the two ends.

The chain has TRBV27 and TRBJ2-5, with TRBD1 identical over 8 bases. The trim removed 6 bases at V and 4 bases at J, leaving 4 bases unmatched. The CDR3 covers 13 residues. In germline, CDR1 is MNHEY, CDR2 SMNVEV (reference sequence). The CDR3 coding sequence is TGTGCCAGCAGAGGCAGGGGGCGAGAGACCCAGTACTTC. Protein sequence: CASRGRGRETQYF.

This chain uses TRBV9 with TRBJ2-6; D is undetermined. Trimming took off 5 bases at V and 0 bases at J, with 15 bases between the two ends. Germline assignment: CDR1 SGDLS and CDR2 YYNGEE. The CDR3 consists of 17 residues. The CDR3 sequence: CASSTGPTPSGANVLTF. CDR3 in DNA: TGTGCCAGCAGTACCGGGCCCACGCCCTCTGGGGCCAACGTCCTGACTTTC.

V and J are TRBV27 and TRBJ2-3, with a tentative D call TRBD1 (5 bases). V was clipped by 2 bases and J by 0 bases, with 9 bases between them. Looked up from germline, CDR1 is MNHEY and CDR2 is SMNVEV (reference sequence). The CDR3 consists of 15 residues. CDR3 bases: TGTGCCAGCAGTTTAGACAGACCTAGCACAGATACGCAGTATTTT. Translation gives CASSLDRPSTDTQYF.

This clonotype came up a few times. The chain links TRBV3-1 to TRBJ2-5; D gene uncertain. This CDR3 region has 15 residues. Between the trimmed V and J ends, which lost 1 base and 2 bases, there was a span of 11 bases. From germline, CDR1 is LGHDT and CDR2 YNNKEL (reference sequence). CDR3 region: CASSQGVARQETQYF. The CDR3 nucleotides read TGTGCCAGCAGCCAAGGGGTAGCCCGTCAAGAGACCCAGTACTTC.

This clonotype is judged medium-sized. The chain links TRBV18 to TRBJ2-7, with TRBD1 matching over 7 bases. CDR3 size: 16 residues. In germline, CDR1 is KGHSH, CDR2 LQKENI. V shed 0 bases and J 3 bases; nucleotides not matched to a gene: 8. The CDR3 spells CASSPPGTGVLYEQYF. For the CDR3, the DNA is TGTGCCAGCTCACCACCGGGTACAGGGGTCCTCTACGAGCAGTACTTC.

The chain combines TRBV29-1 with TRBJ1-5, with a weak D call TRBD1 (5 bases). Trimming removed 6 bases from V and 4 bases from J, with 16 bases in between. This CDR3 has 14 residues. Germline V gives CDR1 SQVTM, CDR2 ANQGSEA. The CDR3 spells CSVASGGGNQPQHF. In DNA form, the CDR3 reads TGCAGCGTCGCCTCCGGGGGGGGGAATCAGCCCCAGCATTTT. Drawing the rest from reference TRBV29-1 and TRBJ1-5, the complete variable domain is SAVISQKPSRDICQRGTSLTIQCQVDSQVTMMFWYRQQPGQSLTLIATANQGSEATYESGFVIDKFPISRPNLTFSTLTVSNMSPEDSSIYLCSVASGGGNQPQHFGDGTRLSIL.

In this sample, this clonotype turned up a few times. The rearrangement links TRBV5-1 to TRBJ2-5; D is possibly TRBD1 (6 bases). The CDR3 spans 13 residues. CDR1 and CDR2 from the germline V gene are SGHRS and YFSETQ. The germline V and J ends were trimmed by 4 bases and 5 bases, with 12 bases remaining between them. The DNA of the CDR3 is TGCGCCAGCAGCCCAGGGGATTGGGAGACCCAGTACTTC. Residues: CASSPGDWETQYF. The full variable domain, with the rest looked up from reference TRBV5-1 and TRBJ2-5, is KAGVTQTPRYLIKTRGQQVTLSCSPISGHRSVSWYQQTPGQGLQFLFEYFSETQRNKGNFPGRFSGRQFSNSRSEMNVSTLELGDSALYLCASSPGDWETQYFGPGTRLLVL.

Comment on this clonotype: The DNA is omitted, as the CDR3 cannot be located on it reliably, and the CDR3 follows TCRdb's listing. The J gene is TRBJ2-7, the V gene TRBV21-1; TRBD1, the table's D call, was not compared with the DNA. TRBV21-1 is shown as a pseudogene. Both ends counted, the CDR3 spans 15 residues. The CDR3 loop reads CASSKASYRCYEQYF.

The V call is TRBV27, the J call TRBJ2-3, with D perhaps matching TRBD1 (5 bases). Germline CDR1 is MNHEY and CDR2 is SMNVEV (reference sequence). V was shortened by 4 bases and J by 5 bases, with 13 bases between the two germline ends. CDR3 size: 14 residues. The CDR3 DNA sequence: TGTGCCAGCAGTTCTAGGGGCATAAGAGATACGCAGTATTTT. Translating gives CASSSRGIRDTQYF.

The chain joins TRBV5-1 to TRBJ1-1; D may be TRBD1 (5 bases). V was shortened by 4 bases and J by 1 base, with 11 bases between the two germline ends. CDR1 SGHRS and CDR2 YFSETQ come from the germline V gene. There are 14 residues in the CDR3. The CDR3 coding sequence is TGCGCCAGCAGCCCCCTTGGACAGAACACTGAAGCTTTCTTT. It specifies CASSPLGQNTEAFF.

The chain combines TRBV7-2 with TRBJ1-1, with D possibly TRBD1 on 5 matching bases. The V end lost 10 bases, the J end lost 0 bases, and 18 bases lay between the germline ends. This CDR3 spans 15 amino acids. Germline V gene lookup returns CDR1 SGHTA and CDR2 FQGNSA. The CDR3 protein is CATLLGGGMNTEAFF. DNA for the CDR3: TGTGCCACCCTATTAGGTGGGGGGATGAACACTGAAGCTTTCTTT.

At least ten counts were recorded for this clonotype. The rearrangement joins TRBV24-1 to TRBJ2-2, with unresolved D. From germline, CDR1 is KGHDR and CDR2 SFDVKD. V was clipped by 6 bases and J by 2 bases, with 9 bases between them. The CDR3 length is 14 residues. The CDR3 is CATSRAGNTGELFF. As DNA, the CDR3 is TGTGCCACCAGTCGAGCTGGTAACACCGGGGAGCTGTTTTTT.

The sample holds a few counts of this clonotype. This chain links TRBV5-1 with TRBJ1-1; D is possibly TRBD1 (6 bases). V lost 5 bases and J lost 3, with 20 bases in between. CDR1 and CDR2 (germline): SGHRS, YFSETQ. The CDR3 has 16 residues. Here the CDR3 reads CASRSTKTGSDTEAFF. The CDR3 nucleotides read TGCGCCAGCAGATCAACGAAAACAGGGTCCGACACTGAAGCTTTCTTT.

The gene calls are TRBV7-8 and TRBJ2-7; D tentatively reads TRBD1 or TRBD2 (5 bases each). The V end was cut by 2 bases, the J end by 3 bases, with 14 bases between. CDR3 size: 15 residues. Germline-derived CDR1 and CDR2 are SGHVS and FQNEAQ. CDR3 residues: CASSLSRGEGYEQYF. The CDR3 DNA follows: TGTGCCAGCAGCTTATCCCGGGGCGAGGGCTACGAGCAGTACTTC. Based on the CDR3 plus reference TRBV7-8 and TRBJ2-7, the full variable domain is GAGVSQSPRYKVAKRGQDVALRCDPISGHVSLFWYQQALGQGPEFLTYFQNEAQLDKSGLPSDRFFAERPEGSVSTLKIQRTQQEDSAVYLCASSLSRGEGYEQYFGPGTRLTVT.

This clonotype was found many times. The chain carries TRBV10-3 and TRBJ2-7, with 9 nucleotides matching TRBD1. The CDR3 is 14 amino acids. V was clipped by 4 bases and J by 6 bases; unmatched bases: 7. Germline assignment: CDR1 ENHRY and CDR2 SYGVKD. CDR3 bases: TGTGCCATCAGTGTCCCGAGGACAGGGGCCGAGCAGTACTTC. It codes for CAISVPRTGAEQYF.